This T cell receptor beta chain was captured by sequencing in a study of beta chain features in type 1 diabetes. Germline V gene lookup returns CDR1 SGDLS and CDR2 YYNGEE. V was clipped by 1 base and J by 3 bases, with 13 bases between them. The CDR3 consists of 15 residues. Expressed TCRB transcripts got sequenced, as all isolated RNA was reverse transcribed. Only in-frame clones appear in the TCRdb table, and some are missing; sequencing was by immunoSEQ multiplex PCR. The data hold around 99,000 clones, with less than 40% observed a single time. Input material: stem cell memory CD4+ T cells from blood. The TCR sequence derives from a woman between 18 and 29 years old in good health. The V and J genes are TRBV9 and TRBJ1-2; the D is unclear. CDR3 nucleotides: TGTGCCAGCAGCGTACGGACCCGCGGGGACTATGGCTACACCTTC. Protein sequence: CASSVRTRGDYGYTF.